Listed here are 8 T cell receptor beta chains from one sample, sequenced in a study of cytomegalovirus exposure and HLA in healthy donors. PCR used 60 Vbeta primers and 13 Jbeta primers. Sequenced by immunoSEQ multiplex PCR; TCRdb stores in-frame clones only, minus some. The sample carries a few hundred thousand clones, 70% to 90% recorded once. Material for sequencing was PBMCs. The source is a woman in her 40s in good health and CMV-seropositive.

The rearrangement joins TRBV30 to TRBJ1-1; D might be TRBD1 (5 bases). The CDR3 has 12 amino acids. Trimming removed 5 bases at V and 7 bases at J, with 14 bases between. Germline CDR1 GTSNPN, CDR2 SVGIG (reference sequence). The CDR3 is CAWGAMEGEAFF. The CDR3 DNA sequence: TGTGCCTGGGGGGCGATGGAGGGTGAAGCTTTCTTT.

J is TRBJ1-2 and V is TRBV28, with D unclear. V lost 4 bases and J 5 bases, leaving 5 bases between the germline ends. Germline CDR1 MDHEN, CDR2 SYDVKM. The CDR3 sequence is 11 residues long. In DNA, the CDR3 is TGTGCCAGCAGTTCTAGTTATGGCTACACCTTC. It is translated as CASSSSYGYTF.

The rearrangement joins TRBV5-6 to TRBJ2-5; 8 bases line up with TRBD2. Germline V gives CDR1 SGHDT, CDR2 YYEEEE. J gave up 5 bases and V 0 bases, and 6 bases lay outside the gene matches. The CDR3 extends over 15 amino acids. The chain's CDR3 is CASSLGGLVRETQYF. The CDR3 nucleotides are TGTGCCAGCAGCTTGGGGGGACTAGTGAGGGAGACCCAGTACTTC.

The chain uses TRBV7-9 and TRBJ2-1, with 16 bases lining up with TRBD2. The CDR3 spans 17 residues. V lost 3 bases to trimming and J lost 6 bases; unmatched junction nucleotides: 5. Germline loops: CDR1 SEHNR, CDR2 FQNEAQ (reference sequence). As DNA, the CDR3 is TGTGCCAGCAGCTTTAGGGGACTAGCGGGAGGGCGCAATGAGCAGTTCTTC. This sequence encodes CASSFRGLAGGRNEQFF. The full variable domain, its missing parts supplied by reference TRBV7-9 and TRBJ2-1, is DTGVSQNPRHKITKRGQNVTFRCDPISEHNRLYWYRQTLGQGPEFLTYFQNEAQLEKSRLLSDRFSAERPKGSFSTLEIQRTEQGDSAMYLCASSFRGLAGGRNEQFFGPGTRLTVL.

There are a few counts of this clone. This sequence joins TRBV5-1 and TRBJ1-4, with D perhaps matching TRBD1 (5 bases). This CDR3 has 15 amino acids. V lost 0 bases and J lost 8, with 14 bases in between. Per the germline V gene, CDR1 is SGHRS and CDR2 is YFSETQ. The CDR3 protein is CASSLAMGGGEKLFF. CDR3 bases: TGCGCCAGCAGCTTGGCCATGGGGGGTGGAGAAAAACTGTTTTTT.

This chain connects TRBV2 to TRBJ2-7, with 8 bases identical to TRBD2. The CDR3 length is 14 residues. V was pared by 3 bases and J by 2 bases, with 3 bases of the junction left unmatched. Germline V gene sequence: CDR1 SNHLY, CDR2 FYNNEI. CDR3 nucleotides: TGTGCCAGCAGTGAGACTAGCGCTACCTACGAGCAGTACTTC. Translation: CASSETSATYEQYF.

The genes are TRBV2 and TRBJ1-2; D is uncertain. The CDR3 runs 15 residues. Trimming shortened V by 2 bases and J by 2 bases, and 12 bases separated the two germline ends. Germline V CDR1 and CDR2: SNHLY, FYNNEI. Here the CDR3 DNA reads TGTGCCAGCAGTGAACTCGTGGCATTAAACTATGGCTACACCTTC. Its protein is CASSELVALNYGYTF.

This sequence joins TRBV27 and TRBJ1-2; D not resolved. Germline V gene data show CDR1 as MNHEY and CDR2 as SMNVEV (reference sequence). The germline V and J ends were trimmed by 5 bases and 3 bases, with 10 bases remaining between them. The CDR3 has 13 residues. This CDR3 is CASSPTRDYGYTF. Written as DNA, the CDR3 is TGTGCCAGCAGTCCTACACGGGACTATGGCTACACCTTC.